This T cell receptor beta chain was found in a study of shared clonotypes between healthy human individuals. General study results and limits: Memory subsets generally showed smaller estimated richness than naive subsets did. Only blood underwent sampling, and tissue repertoires likely differ.

Sorted subsets were amplified in replicate PCRs using 150 to 250 ng DNA, around 30,000 T cell genomes. Sequenced by immunoSEQ multiplex PCR; TCRdb stores in-frame clones only, minus some. The sample carries about 710,000 clones, around 77% recorded once. As to this clone: What it binds is unknown.

The germline V gene has CDR1 GTSNPN and CDR2 SVGIG (reference sequence). The CDR3 sequence is 15 residues long. The V segment lost 7 bases and the J segment 0 bases; nucleotides outside the gene matches: 6. The rearrangement joins TRBV30 to TRBJ2-1; 10 bases agree with TRBD2. The TCR originated in a woman between 25 and 40 years old in good health. The sequencing sample was made of memory CD4+ T cells sorted from blood. Subset reported: CD45RA-negative fraction. The CDR3 spells CALVSGGSSYNEQFF. CDR3 in DNA: TGTGCCTTGGTTAGCGGGGGGAGCTCCTACAATGAGCAGTTCTTC.